This T cell receptor (beta chain) is from a study of tumor-infiltrating lymphocytes in localized non-small cell lung cancer. As for the study in general: Tumor tissue and non-adjacent uninvolved lung came from each patient.

Profiled with immunoSEQ multiplex PCR; TCRdb holds only in-frame clones, not every one. This table holds 25,000 or so clones, roughly 66% found once. General observations from the study: Different pieces of the same tissue went to different assays, confounding technical variation with intratumor heterogeneity. Only some patients had TCR sequencing, depending on available tissue. Recurrence-free survival showed no association with tumor T-cell fraction.

CDR3 length: 15 amino acids. Germline V CDR1 and CDR2: SGHTA, FQGNSA. Trimming shortened V by 1 base and J by 4 bases, and 13 bases separated the two germline ends. Only a few counts were recorded for this clone. As yet, its antigen is unknown. Sequenced: lung tumor tissue. This TCR came from a human donor with non-small cell lung cancer. The V gene is TRBV7-2, the J gene TRBJ2-5; D is possibly TRBD1 (6 bases). The CDR3 DNA reads TGTGCCAGCAGCTTAGACGAGGGGGACGGAGAGACCCAGTACTTC. Its protein is CASSLDEGDGETQYF.